This T cell receptor (beta chain) was recovered during a study of cytomegalovirus exposure and HLA in healthy donors. Study-level results: Common viral pathogens seemed, in a later analysis, to connect with several of the most significant clusters. Near-uniform donor sequencing depth was presumed by presence/absence analyses.

A remark on this clone: Its antigen is as yet unknown.

CDR1 is MGHRA, CDR2 YSYEKL, per germline. Germline trimming cut 6 bases from V and 5 bases from J; bases unmatched to any gene: 10. The CDR3 has 16 residues. The PCR had 60 Vbeta and 13 Jbeta primers. The assay was immunoSEQ multiplex PCR, and TCRdb's table has in-frame clones only and misses some. The sample yields 250,000 to 300,000 clones, around 90% seen once. J is TRBJ2-7 and V is TRBV4-1, with TRBD2 matching 13 bases. The clonotype originates from a girl between 2 and 10 years old in good health and CMV-seronegative. The specimen was PBMCs. The CDR3 reads CASSPAGLAGAHEQYF. The CDR3 DNA is TGCGCCAGCAGTCCAGCCGGACTAGCGGGAGCACACGAGCAGTACTTC.